In this sample, the clone carrying this T cell receptor beta chain turned up a few times. These data belong to a study of blood T cells in healthy people across ages. V was clipped by 4 bases and J by 4 bases; unmatched bases: 6. The germline V gene encodes CDR1 MNHEY and CDR2 SVGAGI. CDR3 size: 15 residues. PCR was performed a second time for roughly 7 to 12 cycles using a sample-barcoded 5' primer and a J-beta primer mix. MiXCR, run by TCRdb on the 5' RACE reads, gives a single entry per CDR3 protein. The repertoire includes 1.5 million or so distinct CDR3 sequences, under 55% of them detected once, and 4% sits in the top ten.

The sequencing input was blood. The V and J genes are TRBV6-5 and TRBJ2-1; 8 bases agree with TRBD2. This clonotype originated in a woman aged 18-30 years in good health. CDR3 in amino acids: CASSSGTRFYNEQFF. The CDR3 region has the DNA TGTGCCAGCAGTTCCGGGACTAGGTTTTACAATGAGCAGTTCTTC.